A single sample gave rise to the 11 T cell receptor beta chains below, sequenced in a study of T cell responses to AZD1222 COVID-19 vaccine. Assay: immunoSEQ multiplex PCR; the TCRdb copy retains only in-frame clones and omits some. The sample comprises about 120,000 clones, 81% of which are singletons, and around 4.6% rests with the top ten. Material: peripheral blood, obtained on day 0 of AZD1222 vaccination. The receptors here all came from an adult in good health.

V gene TRBV4-3 combines with J gene TRBJ1-6; 7 nucleotides match TRBD1. The CDR3 is 16 amino acids. Germline CDR1 and CDR2: LGHNA and YSLEER. Trimming cost V 4 bases and J 7 bases; bases outside gene matches: 10. CDR3 amino acids: CASSLAWGQPNSPLHF. The CDR3 nucleotides are TGCGCCAGCAGCCTTGCGTGGGGACAGCCCAATTCACCCCTCCACTTT.

The V call is TRBV28, the J call TRBJ1-2; D possibly corresponds to TRBD1 (5 bases). The germline V gene encodes CDR1 MDHEN and CDR2 SYDVKM. Trimming removed 5 bases at V and 4 bases at J, with 14 bases between. The CDR3 extends over 14 amino acids. The CDR3 loop is CASSGTATRYGYTF. CDR3 DNA sequence: TGTGCCAGCAGTGGGACTGCCACCCGCTATGGCTACACCTTC.

The V call is TRBV18, the J call TRBJ1-1; maybe TRBD1 (6 bases). The CDR3 runs to 15 residues. The germline V gene encodes CDR1 KGHSH and CDR2 LQKENI. Trimming stripped 3 bases from V and 0 bases from J, with 11 bases between. DNA for the CDR3: TGTGCCAGCTCACCGTCGACAGGTCTGAACACTGAAGCTTTCTTT. Translating it yields CASSPSTGLNTEAFF.

CDR3 protein: CASSLFGGPSTEAFF. The DNA for the CDR3 is TGTGCCAGCAGTTTATTCGGGGGGCCCAGCACTGAAGCTTTCTTT. The chain uses TRBV27 and TRBJ1-1; possible D gene TRBD1, 6 bases. Between the trimmed V and J ends, which lost 1 base and 4 bases, there was a span of 13 bases. Looked up from germline, CDR1 is MNHEY and CDR2 is SMNVEV (reference sequence). This CDR3 spans 15 amino acids.

The chain employs TRBV19 and TRBJ1-5; TRBD1 matches at 9 bases. The germline V gene has CDR1 LNHDA and CDR2 SQIVND (reference sequence). Unmatched junction bases numbered 4, after V lost 6 bases and J lost 1 base. The CDR3 runs to 15 residues. CDR3 DNA: TGTGCCAGTAGACAGGGGGCGCGGAGCAATCAGCCCCAGCATTTT. It translates to CASRQGARSNQPQHF.

The chain joins TRBV29-1 to TRBJ2-2; D is ambiguous. Deletions cut 4 bases from V and 3 bases from J, with 3 bases between. There are 11 residues in the CDR3. The germline gives CDR1 SQVTM, CDR2 ANQGSEA. The CDR3 spells CSVGDTGELFF. In DNA form, the CDR3 reads TGCAGCGTTGGGGACACCGGGGAGCTGTTTTTT.

For this clone: One end of the junction does not line up with germline, which may come from a read error. The V gene is TRBV4-3, the J gene TRBJ2-3; 9 positions match TRBD2. The CDR3 runs 18 residues. The germline V gene encodes CDR1 LGHNA and CDR2 YSLEER. As DNA, the CDR3 is TGCGCCAGCAGCCGACAATATTCCGGGACTAGCCGCACGGATACGCAGTATTTT. This translates into CASSRQYSGTSRTDTQYF.

The chain recombines TRBV10-3 with TRBJ2-3; 7 bases are shared with TRBD2. Germline V gene data show CDR1 as ENHRY and CDR2 as SYGVKD. The CDR3 has 14 residues. The V gene end was trimmed by 5 bases and the J gene end by 1 base; junction bases not matched to a gene: 3. CDR3 bases: TGTGCCATCAGTAGCGGGAAGGGCACAGATACGCAGTATTTT. As protein: CAISSGKGTDTQYF.

V usage is TRBV11-2 and J usage is TRBJ2-7; 7 bases fit TRBD2. The CDR3 spans 17 residues. J lost 2 bases, V lost 6 bases, and 16 bases had no gene match. Per the germline V gene, CDR1 is SGHAT and CDR2 is FQNNGV. The CDR3 here is CASSSLKTGRGAYEQYF. CDR3 in DNA: TGTGCCAGCAGTTCACTCAAAACAGGTCGGGGGGCCTACGAGCAGTACTTC.

The chain combines TRBV7-3 with TRBJ2-5; the match to TRBD2 covers 12 bases. Germline CDR1 is SGHTA and CDR2 is FQGTGA. V shed 5 bases, J shed 2 bases, and the junction held 6 bases outside the gene matches. The CDR3 extends over 16 amino acids. For the CDR3, the DNA is TGTGCCAGCAGCCCTAGGCTAGCGGGGGGGCAAGAGACCCAGTACTTC. It codes for CASSPRLAGGQETQYF.

In DNA, the CDR3 is TGTGCCAGCAGCTTAGCTGGGCCAGTGGATACGCAGTATTTT. It is translated as CASSLAGPVDTQYF. The rearrangement joins TRBV7-2 to TRBJ2-3; no clear D gene. Germline assignment: CDR1 SGHTA and CDR2 FQGNSA. Trimming shortened V by 0 bases and J by 6 bases, and 10 bases separated the two germline ends. The CDR3 runs to 14 residues.